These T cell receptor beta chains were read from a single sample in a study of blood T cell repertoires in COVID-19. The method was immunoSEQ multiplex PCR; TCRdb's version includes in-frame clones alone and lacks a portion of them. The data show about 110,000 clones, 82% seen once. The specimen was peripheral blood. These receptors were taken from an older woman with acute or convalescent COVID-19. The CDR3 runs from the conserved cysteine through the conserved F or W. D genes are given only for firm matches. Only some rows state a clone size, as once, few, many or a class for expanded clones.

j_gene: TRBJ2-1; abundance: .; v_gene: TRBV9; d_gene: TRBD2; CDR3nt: TGTGCCAGCAGCGTAGAGGGACTAGTGTACAATGAGCAGTTCTTC; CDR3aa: CASSVEGLVYNEQFF
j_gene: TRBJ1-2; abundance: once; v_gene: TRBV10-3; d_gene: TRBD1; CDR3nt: TGTGCCATCAGTGAGTCGACTCGGGGGACAGGAGGTGGCTACACCTTC; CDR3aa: CAISESTRGTGGGYTF
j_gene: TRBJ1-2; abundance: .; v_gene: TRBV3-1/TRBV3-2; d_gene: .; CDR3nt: TGTGCCAGCAGCCAAATAGCGGGGGCGCGTAATGGCTACACCTTC; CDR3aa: CASSQIAGARNGYTF
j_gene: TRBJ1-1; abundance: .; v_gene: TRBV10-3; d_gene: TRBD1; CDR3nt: TGTGCCATCAGCGGGACAGGGGGGGACACTGAAGCTTTCTTT; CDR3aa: CAISGTGGDTEAFF
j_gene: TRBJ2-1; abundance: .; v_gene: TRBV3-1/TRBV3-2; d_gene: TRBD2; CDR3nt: TGTGCCAGCAGCCTTCAGCAGACTAGCGGCCCTTACAATGAGCAGTTCTTC; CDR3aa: CASSLQQTSGPYNEQFF
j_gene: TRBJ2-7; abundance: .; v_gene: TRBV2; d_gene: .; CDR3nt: TGTGCCAGCAGTGAATCCTTTTCTTACGAGCAGTACTTC; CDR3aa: CASSESFSYEQYF
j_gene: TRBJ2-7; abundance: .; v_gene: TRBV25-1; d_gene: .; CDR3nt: TGTGCCAGCAGTGTCGGGGGGCTTGACTCCTACGAGCAGTACTTC; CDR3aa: CASSVGGLDSYEQYF
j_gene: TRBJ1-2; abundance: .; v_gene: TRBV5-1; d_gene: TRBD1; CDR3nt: TGCGCCAGCAGCTTGCTCTCAGGGGGAACCTATGGCTACACCTTC; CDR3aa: CASSLLSGGTYGYTF
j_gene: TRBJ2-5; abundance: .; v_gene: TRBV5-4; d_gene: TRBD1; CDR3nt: TGTGCCAGCGCTCAGGGGGCAGAAGAGACCCAGTACTTC; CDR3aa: CASAQGAEETQYF
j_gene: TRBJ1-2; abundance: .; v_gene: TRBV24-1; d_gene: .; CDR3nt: TGTGCCACCAGTGATTTGTCGGGGGGAGTCTATGGCTACACCTTC; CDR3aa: CATSDLSGGVYGYTF
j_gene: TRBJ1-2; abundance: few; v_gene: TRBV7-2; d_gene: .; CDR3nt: TGTGCCAGCAGCTTAGTGGGACACGGAAACTATGGCTACACCTTC; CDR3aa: CASSLVGHGNYGYTF
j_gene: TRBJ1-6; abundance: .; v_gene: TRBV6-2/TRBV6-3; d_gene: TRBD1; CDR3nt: TGTGCCAGCAGTTACTCCTATAACAGGGGAAATTCACCCCTCCACTTT; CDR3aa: CASSYSYNRGNSPLHF
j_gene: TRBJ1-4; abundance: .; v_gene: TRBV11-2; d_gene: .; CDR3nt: TGTGCCAGCAGCGGCGGATGGACAACTAATGAAAAACTGTTTTTT; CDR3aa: CASSGGWTTNEKLFF
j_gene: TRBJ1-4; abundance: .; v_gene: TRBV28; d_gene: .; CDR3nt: TGTGCCAGCAGCCGACAGAGGGAAAAACTGTTTTTT; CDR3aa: CASSRQREKLFF
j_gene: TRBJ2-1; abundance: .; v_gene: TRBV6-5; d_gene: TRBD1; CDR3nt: TGTGCCAGCAGTCCCGGGACAGGGCACTTCTTC; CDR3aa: CASSPGTGHFF
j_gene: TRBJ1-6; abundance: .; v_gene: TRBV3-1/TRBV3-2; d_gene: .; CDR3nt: TGTGCCAGCAGCCAAGCCTGGATGGTGTCAGGGTATTCACCCCTCCACTTT; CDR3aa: CASSQAWMVSGYSPLHF
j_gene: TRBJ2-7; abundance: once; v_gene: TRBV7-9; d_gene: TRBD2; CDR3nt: TGTGCCAGCACCGAGACGCGGGGGAACTACGAGCAGTACTTC; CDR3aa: CASTETRGNYEQYF
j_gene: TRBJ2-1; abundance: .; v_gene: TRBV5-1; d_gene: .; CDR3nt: TGCGCCAGCAGCTTAAGAGGGGGGGCAAGCTCCTACAATGAGCAGTTCTTC; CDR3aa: CASSLRGGASSYNEQFF
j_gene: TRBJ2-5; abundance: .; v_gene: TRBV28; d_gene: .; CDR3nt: TGTGCCAGCAGAACGGGTGGGGCACAGCTACTAGAGACCCAGTACTTC; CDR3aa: CASRTGGAQLLETQYF
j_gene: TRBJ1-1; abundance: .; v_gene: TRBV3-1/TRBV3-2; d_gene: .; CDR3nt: TGTGCCAGCAGCCAACAAACCGGACAGTCTGAAGCTTTCTTT; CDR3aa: CASSQQTGQSEAFF
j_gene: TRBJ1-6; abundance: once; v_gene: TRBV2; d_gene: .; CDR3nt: TGTGCCAGCACTGTTGACGGCCCGGGGTTGGATTCACCCCTCCACTTT; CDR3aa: CASTVDGPGLDSPLHF
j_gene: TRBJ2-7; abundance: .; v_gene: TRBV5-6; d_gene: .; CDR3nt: TGTGCCAGCAGCTTCGTCGGGAGCTCCTACGAGCAGTACTTC; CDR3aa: CASSFVGSSYEQYF
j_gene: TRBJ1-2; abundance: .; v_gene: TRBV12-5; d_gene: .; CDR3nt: TGTGCTAGTGGTTTACAGGGTGGAGTTAGGTATGGCTACACCTTC; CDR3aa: CASGLQGGVRYGYTF
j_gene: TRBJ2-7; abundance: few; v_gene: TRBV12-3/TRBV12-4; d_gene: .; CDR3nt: TGTGCCAGCAGTCAAGGACACTCCTACGAGCAGTACTTC; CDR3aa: CASSQGHSYEQYF
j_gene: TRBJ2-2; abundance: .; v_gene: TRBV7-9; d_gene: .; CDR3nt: TGTGCCAGCAGCTTAGGGCAGGGCAACACCGGGGAGCTGTTTTTT; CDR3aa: CASSLGQGNTGELFF
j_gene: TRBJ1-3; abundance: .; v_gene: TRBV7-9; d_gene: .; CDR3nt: TGTGCCAGCAGCTTACCAGGGGAGGGAGGAAACACCATATATTTT; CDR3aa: CASSLPGEGGNTIYF
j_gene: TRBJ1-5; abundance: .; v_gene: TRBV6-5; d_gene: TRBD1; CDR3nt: TGTGCCAGCAGTTACCCCGGGACAGGGAATCAGCCCCAGCATTTT; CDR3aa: CASSYPGTGNQPQHF
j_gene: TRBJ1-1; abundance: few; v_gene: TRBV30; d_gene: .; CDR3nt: TGTGCCTGGGGGGGAACAGGGATCCGGACTGAAGCTTTCTTT; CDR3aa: CAWGGTGIRTEAFF
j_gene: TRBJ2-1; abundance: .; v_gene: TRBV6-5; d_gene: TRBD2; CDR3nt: TGTGCCAGCAGTTCCCCAGGACTAGGTGTCGGCAATGAGCAGTTCTTC; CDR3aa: CASSSPGLGVGNEQFF
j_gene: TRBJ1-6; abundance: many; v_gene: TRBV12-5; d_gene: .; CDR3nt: TGTGCTAGTGGTGGGAGCTCTTCACCCCTCCACTTT; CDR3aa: CASGGSSSPLHF
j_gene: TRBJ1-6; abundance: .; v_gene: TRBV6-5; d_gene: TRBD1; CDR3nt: TGTGCCAGCAGTTTGACAGGGGTAGGTTCACCCCTCCACTTT; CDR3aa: CASSLTGVGSPLHF
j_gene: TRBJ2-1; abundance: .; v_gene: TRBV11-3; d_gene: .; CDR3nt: TGTGCCAGCAGCCTCCTAAGCTCCTACAATGAGCAGTTCTTC; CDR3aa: CASSLLSSYNEQFF
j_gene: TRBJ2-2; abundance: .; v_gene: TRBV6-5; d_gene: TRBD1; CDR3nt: TGTGCCAGCAGAACCGGGACAGGGGCCACCGGGGAGCTGTTTTTT; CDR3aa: CASRTGTGATGELFF
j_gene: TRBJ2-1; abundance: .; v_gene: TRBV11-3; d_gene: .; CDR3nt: TGTGCCAGCAGCTCGGAGGGCCCCGAGGGCAATGAGCAGTTCTTC; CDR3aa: CASSSEGPEGNEQFF
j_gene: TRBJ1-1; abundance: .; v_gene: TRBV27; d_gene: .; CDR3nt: TGTGCCAGCAGCCAGAGGCAAGGGGCTGATATGAACACTGAAGCTTTCTTT; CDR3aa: CASSQRQGADMNTEAFF
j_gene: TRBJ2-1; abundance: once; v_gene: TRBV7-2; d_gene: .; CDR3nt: TGTGCCAGCAGCATAGCGGGGAGCCAGGGGGATGAGCAGTTCTTC; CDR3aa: CASSIAGSQGDEQFF
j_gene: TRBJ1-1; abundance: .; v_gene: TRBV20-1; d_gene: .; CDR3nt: TGCAGTGCTAGTCGGGCTTTCTTT; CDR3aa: CSASRAFF
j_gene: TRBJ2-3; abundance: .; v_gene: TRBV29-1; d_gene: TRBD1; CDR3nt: TGCAGCGTGGATCAAGCGGGACAGGGTGCAGATACGCAGTATTTT; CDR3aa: CSVDQAGQGADTQYF
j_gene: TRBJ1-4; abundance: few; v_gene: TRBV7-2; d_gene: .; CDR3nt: TGTGCCAGCAGCCAGACGTTGTCGGGTGAAAAACTGTTTTTT; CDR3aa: CASSQTLSGEKLFF
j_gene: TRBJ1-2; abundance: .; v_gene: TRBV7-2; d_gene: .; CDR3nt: TGTGCCAGCAACTCCAACTATGGCTACACCTTC; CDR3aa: CASNSNYGYTF
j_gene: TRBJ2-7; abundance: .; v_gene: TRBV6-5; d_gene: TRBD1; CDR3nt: TGTGCCAGCAGTCGCCAGGGGGCCGGCTCCTACGAGCAGTACTTC; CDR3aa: CASSRQGAGSYEQYF
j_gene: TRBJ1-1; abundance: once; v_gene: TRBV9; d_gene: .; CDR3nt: TGTGCCAGCAGCCAGAACCCCCGGGAGGTAGGAACTGAAGCTTTCTTT; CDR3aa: CASSQNPREVGTEAFF
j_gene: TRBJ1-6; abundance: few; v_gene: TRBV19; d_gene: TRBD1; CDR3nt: TGTGCCAGTAGTATGGGACAGGGGGACTCACCCCTCCACTTT; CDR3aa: CASSMGQGDSPLHF
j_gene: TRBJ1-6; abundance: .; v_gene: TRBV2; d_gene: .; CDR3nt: TGTGCCAGCACACAGGGCCATAATTCACCCCTCCACTTT; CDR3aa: CASTQGHNSPLHF
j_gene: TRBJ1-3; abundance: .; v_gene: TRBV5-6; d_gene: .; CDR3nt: TGTGCCAGCAGCTTAACGGACACCATATATTTT; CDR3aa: CASSLTDTIYF
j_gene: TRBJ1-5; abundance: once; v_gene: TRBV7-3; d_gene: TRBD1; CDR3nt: TGTGCCAGCAGCTTAACTTTCGGGTTTTGGAGGACAGGTACGTATAGCAATCAGCCCCAGCATTTT; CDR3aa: CASSLTFGFWRTGTYSNQPQHF
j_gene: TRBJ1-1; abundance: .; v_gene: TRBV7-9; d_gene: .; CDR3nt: TGTGCCAGCAGCTTAGCGGAGGGGAAGACTGAAGCTTTCTTT; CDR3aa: CASSLAEGKTEAFF
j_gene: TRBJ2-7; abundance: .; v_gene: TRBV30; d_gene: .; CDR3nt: TGTGCCTGGGGAGTCAGCTCCTACGAGCAGTACTTC; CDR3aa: CAWGVSSYEQYF
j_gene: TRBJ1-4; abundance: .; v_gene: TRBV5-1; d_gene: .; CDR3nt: TGCGCCAGCAGCTTGGAGCGGCCTAATGAAAAACTGTTTTTT; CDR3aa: CASSLERPNEKLFF
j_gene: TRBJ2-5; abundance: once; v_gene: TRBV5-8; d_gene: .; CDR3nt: TGTGCCAGCAGCTTGGGACCCACGGAGGAGACCCAGTACTTC; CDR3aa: CASSLGPTEETQYF
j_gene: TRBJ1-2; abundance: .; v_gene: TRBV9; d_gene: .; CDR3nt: TGTGCCAGCAGCGTAGGTGGGTGGAGGGATGGCTACACCTTC; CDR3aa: CASSVGGWRDGYTF
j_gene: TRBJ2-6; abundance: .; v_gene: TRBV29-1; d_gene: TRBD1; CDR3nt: TGCAGCGCAAAACTCCAGGGGGAACGGGACAGATGGACTGGGGCCAACGTCCTGACTTTC; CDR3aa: CSAKLQGERDRWTGANVLTF
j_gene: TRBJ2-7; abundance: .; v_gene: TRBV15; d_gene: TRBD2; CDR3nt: TGTGCCACCACAGGACTAGCGGGGGCACGCAGGGACTTC; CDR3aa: CATTGLAGARRDF
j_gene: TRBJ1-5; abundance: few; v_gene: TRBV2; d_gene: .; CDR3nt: TGTGCCAGCACCGGAGGGTCTAATCAGCCCCAGCATTTT; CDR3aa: CASTGGSNQPQHF
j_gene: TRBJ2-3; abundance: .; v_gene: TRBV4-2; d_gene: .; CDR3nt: TGTGCCAGCAGCCAAGAGGTCCCTAGCGAACATACGCAGTATTTT; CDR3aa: CASSQEVPSEHTQYF
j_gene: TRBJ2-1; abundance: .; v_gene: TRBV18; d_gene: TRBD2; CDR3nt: TGTGCCAGCTCACCAGGGGCTAGCGGGGGGTCCGGTGAGCAGTTCTTC; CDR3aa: CASSPGASGGSGEQFF